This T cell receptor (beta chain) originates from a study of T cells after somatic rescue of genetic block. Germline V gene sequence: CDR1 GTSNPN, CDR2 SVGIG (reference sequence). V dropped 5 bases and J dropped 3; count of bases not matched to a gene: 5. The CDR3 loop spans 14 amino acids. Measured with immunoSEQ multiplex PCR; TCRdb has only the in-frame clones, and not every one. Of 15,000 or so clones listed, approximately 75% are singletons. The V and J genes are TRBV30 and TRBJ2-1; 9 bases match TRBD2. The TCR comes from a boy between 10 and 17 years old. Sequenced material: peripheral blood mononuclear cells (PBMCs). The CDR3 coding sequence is TGTGCCTGGGGAAGCGGGAGGATCTACAATGAGCAGTTCTTC. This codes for CAWGSGRIYNEQFF. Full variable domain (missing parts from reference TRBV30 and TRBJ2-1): SQTIHQWPATLVQPVGSPLSLECTVEGTSNPNLYWYRQAAGRGLQLLFYSVGIGQISSEVPQNLSASRPQDRQFILSSKKLLLSDSGFYLCAWGSGRIYNEQFFGPGTRLTVL.